This is a list of T cell receptor beta chains from one sample in a study of blood T cell repertoires in COVID-19. Some clones are missing from TCRdb's copy, which holds only in-frame ones; the method was immunoSEQ multiplex PCR. The sample yields about 200,000 clones, 80% to 90% seen once. Sequenced material: peripheral blood. These receptors were collected from an elderly woman with acute or convalescent COVID-19. CDR3s include the opening cysteine and the closing phenylalanine or tryptophan. A D gene is named only where the DNA matches it firmly. Clone size is shown for a subset of rows, as once, few, many or a class of expanded clone.

cdr3_length j_call v_call clone_size d_call cdr3_nt cdr3_aa
19 TRBJ2-5 TRBV10-3 once TRBD2 TGTGCCATCAGTGAGTCTATGGGACTAGCGGGAGGGCGCCAAGAGACCCAGTACTTC CAISESMGLAGGRQETQYF
16 TRBJ2-2 TRBV9 - TRBD2 TGTGCCAGCAGCGCCTTCTCGGGACTAGCGTCCGGGGAGCTGTTTTTT CASSAFSGLASGELFF
17 TRBJ2-3 TRBV5-1 - TRBD2 TGCGCCAGCAGCTTTCTCCTAGCGGGGGGGCAGACAGATACGCAGTATTTT CASSFLLAGGQTDTQYF
14 TRBJ2-2 TRBV19 few - TGTGCCAGTAGTCCCCAAAGCGATTCCTCGGAGCTGTTTTTT CASSPQSDSSELFF
16 TRBJ1-3 TRBV28 once TRBD1 TGTGCCAGCAGGGAGAGCAGGGGGCTAAGTGGAAACACCATATATTTT CASRESRGLSGNTIYF
13 TRBJ1-5 TRBV28 - - TGTGCCAGCAGTTTTGACTTGGGTCAGCCCCAGCATTTT CASSFDLGQPQHF
16 TRBJ2-5 TRBV7-3 - TRBD2 TGTGCCAGCAGCCCTAAGCTAGCGGGAGGGCCTGAGACCCAGTACTTC CASSPKLAGGPETQYF
13 TRBJ1-2 TRBV28 - - TGTGCCAGCAGTTCGAGCCAGTCGGGGGGCTACACCTTC CASSSSQSGGYTF
13 TRBJ2-7 TRBV6-2/TRBV6-3 - - TGTGCCAGCAGTTACTCGAGAAGTGGCGAGCAGTACTTC CASSYSRSGEQYF
13 TRBJ2-1 TRBV7-2 - - TGTGCCAGCAGCCGACAGGATTCCGGTGAGCAGTTCTTC CASSRQDSGEQFF
16 TRBJ2-3 TRBV19 - - TGTGCCAGTAGTCCCCGACGGGGTGATGGCTCGGATACGCAGTATTTT CASSPRRGDGSDTQYF
15 TRBJ1-2 TRBV7-2 - TRBD1 TGTGCCAGCAGCTTAGAACAGGGGGTAAACTATGGCTACACCTTC CASSLEQGVNYGYTF
12 TRBJ1-1 TRBV7-9 - - TGTGCCAGCAGCTTAGAATCGGGGGTAGGTTTCTTT CASSLESGVGFF
15 TRBJ2-1 TRBV7-3 many TRBD2 TGTGCCAGCAGCCTGGGACTAGCGGGAGTGGGTGAGCAGTTCTTC CASSLGLAGVGEQFF
15 TRBJ1-5 TRBV7-2 once TRBD1 TGTGCCAGCAGTGTAGATGCAGGGGGGAATCAGCCCCAGCATTTT CASSVDAGGNQPQHF
14 TRBJ1-1 TRBV5-4 once TRBD1 TGTGCCAGCAGCTATACAGGGGAGAACACTGAAGCTTTCTTT CASSYTGENTEAFF
15 TRBJ1-4 TRBV18 - TRBD1 TGTGCCAGCTCACCAAGGGACAGCTCTCTTGAAAAACTGTTTTTT CASSPRDSSLEKLFF
14 TRBJ1-2 TRBV5-1 - TRBD1 TGCGCCAGCAGCGGAGGACAGGCGGTATATGGCTACACCTTC CASSGGQAVYGYTF
16 TRBJ2-3 TRBV6-1 - TRBD2 TGTGCCAGCAGTGTCCAGCGGGGGGAACTCACAGATACGCAGTATTTT CASSVQRGELTDTQYF
14 TRBJ1-6 TRBV10-3 - - TGTGCCATCAGGGTGAGCTCCTATAATTCACCCCTCCACTTT CAIRVSSYNSPLHF
15 TRBJ2-2 TRBV7-6 - TRBD1 TGTGCCAGCAGCTTAGCAGGGGGCGGTAACGGGGAGCTGTTTTTT CASSLAGGGNGELFF
15 TRBJ1-6 TRBV6-2/TRBV6-3 - TRBD1 TGTGCCAGCAGTGACAGGGGGGGCTATAATTCACCCCTCCACTTT CASSDRGGYNSPLHF
15 TRBJ1-4 TRBV27 - - TGTGCCAGCAGTTCGTTTGCGGGGGCGAGTGAAAAACTGTTTTTT CASSSFAGASEKLFF
15 TRBJ2-5 TRBV27 once TRBD2 TGTGCCAGCAGTATGTCTAGCGGGGTCCAAGAGACCCAGTACTTC CASSMSSGVQETQYF
18 TRBJ1-6 TRBV27 - TRBD1 TGTGCCAGCAGTCTCCGACAGGGTCCTAGCTCCTATAATTCACCCCTCCACTTT CASSLRQGPSSYNSPLHF
13 TRBJ1-4 TRBV12-3/TRBV12-4 - TRBD1 TGTGCCAGCAGTTTAGGACAGGGAGGAAAACTGTTTTTT CASSLGQGGKLFF
15 TRBJ1-6 TRBV5-8 - - TGTGCCAGCAGCTTCTTCGGGACCTATAATTCACCCCTCCACTTT CASSFFGTYNSPLHF
16 TRBJ2-3 TRBV7-9 - - TGTGCCAGCAGCTTCGTGTCGGGTCGGGGCACAGATACGCAGTATTTT CASSFVSGRGTDTQYF
16 TRBJ2-1 TRBV27 - TRBD1 TGTGCCAGCAGTTTATCCGGGACAGCTACCTACAATGAGCAGTTCTTC CASSLSGTATYNEQFF
15 TRBJ2-3 TRBV20-1 - TRBD2 TGCAGTGCTAGTGTGCGACTAGCGGCGACAGATACGCAGTATTTT CSASVRLAATDTQYF
11 TRBJ2-7 TRBV3-1/TRBV3-2 - - TGTGCCAGCAGCCAAGAGAGGCAGCAGTACTTC CASSQERQQYF
15 TRBJ2-7 TRBV30 - TRBD1 TGTGCCTGGAAAGCGGGACAGGGCCCGATTTACGAGCAGTACTTC CAWKAGQGPIYEQYF
13 TRBJ1-5 TRBV3-1/TRBV3-2 - - TGTGCCAGCAGCGTCCAGGGAGGTCAGCCCCAGCATTTT CASSVQGGQPQHF
17 TRBJ2-2 TRBV11-2 few - TGTGCCAGCAGCGCATTAAGGGCCGGGACGAACACCGGGGAGCTGTTTTTT CASSALRAGTNTGELFF
17 TRBJ2-2 TRBV4-2 - - TGTGCCAGCAGCCAGGACGAGAGGGTAGCAGCCACCGGGGAGCTGTTTTTT CASSQDERVAATGELFF
16 TRBJ2-7 TRBV30 - - TGTGCCTGGAGTGTACTCCCCCGTGGACAGTCCTACGAGCAGTACTTC CAWSVLPRGQSYEQYF
16 TRBJ2-7 TRBV6-6 - TRBD2 TGTGCCAGCAGTTACTCCGGGGGGGGCGGGGGTTACGAGCAGTACTTC CASSYSGGGGGYEQYF
14 TRBJ2-5 TRBV6-5 - TRBD2 TGTGCCAGCAGTCCACTAGCGGGGGGGGAGACCCAGTACTTC CASSPLAGGETQYF
14 TRBJ1-6 TRBV19 - TRBD1 TGTGCCAGTAGCATCCGGGACAGTAATTCACCCCTCCACTTT CASSIRDSNSPLHF
16 TRBJ2-2 TRBV18 - TRBD1 TGTGCCAGCTCACCACCCGGGACAGGGACCAACGGGGAGCTGTTTTTT CASSPPGTGTNGELFF
13 TRBJ1-2 TRBV10-1 - TRBD1 TGCGCCAGCAACCGGGACAGGGAGAATGGCTACACCTTC CASNRDRENGYTF
13 TRBJ2-7 TRBV12-3/TRBV12-4 - TRBD2 TGTGCCAGCAGTTTCCGCGGGAGTTACGAGCAGTACTTC CASSFRGSYEQYF
16 TRBJ2-1 TRBV9 - TRBD2 TGTGCCAGCAGCGTCCCACTAGCGGGGGGGGTTGGTGAGCAGTTCTTC CASSVPLAGGVGEQFF
14 TRBJ2-7 TRBV5-1 - - TGCGCCAGCAGCCTGGGGGAGTTGGTCGACGAGCAGTACTTC CASSLGELVDEQYF
14 TRBJ1-2 TRBV3-1/TRBV3-2 - - TGTGCCAGCAGCCCCACAGGGTGGGCAAATGGCTACACCTTC CASSPTGWANGYTF
14 TRBJ2-1 TRBV10-3 - - TGTGCCATATTGCTCACTACTACCTACAATGAGCAGTTCTTC CAILLTTTYNEQFF
17 TRBJ2-1 TRBV18 - TRBD2 TGTGCCAGCTCACCCCCCATAGCGGGGGATACCTTTAATGAGCAGTTCTTC CASSPPIAGDTFNEQFF
8 TRBJ2-7 TRBV20-1 - - TGCCAAGTCGGGGAGCAGTACTTC CQVGEQYF
14 TRBJ2-3 TRBV6-4 - - TGTGCCAGCAGTCTACTTCCGGGAACAGATACGCAGTATTTT CASSLLPGTDTQYF
15 TRBJ1-4 TRBV10-3 - - TGTGCCATCAGTGAGTCGGGGGGGCCTAATGAAAAACTGTTTTTT CAISESGGPNEKLFF
11 TRBJ2-4 TRBV2 - - TGTGCCAGCACACAGGCCAACATTCAGTACTTC CASTQANIQYF
11 TRBJ2-7 TRBV19 medium-sized - TGTGCCAGTAGTATGGGCCCCGAGCAGTACTTC CASSMGPEQYF
13 TRBJ1-2 TRBV7-2 - - TGTGCCAGCAGCTCCCCGCAGACAGACGGCTACACCTTC CASSSPQTDGYTF
15 TRBJ2-7 TRBV5-1 - TRBD1 TGCGCCAGCAGCTCCCGACAGGGGGGCTATGGCGAGCAGTACTTC CASSSRQGGYGEQYF